Listed here are 28 T cell receptor beta chains from one sample, sequenced in a study of T cell repertoires in cytomegalovirus infection. MiXCR was run by TCRdb on the reads, yielding one entry per CDR3 protein. The table includes 150,000 to 200,000 distinct CDR3 sequences, roughly 9.8% detected once. Sequences were obtained from PBMCs. These receptors were taken from a human donor in good health (CMV status not recorded). Some clones in this sample may be carry-over from other donors' samples.

At least ten counts were recorded for this clonotype. The chain uses TRBV20-1 and TRBJ1-1; D remains unclear. V gave up 1 base and J gave up 1 base, with 7 bases separating them. The germline V gene has CDR1 DFQATT and CDR2 SNEGSKA (reference sequence). This CDR3 has 13 amino acids. CDR3 loop: CSARVFPNTEAFF. The CDR3 DNA follows: TGCAGTGCTAGAGTTTTTCCGAACACTGAAGCTTTCTTT.

This clonotype was observed a handful of times. The chain recombines TRBV24-1 with TRBJ2-5; 9 nucleotides line up with TRBD1. V lost 4 bases, J lost 5 bases, and 4 bases stayed unmatched. Per germline, CDR1 KGHDR and CDR2 SFDVKD. The CDR3 runs to 14 residues. Here the CDR3 reads CATSDVDRGETQYF. The CDR3, as DNA: TGTGCCACCAGTGACGTGGACAGGGGCGAGACCCAGTACTTC.

This clonotype was seen repeatedly, ten times or more. The V gene is TRBV7-2, the J gene TRBJ1-1, with 9 bases identical to TRBD1. V was clipped by 5 bases and J by 5 bases; unmatched bases: 6. The CDR3 runs to 14 residues. The V gene's germline CDR1 is SGHTA and CDR2 FQGNSA. The CDR3: CASSVQGAWTEAFF. For the CDR3, the DNA is TGTGCCAGCAGCGTACAGGGGGCTTGGACTGAAGCTTTCTTT.

This clonotype occurred many times. V and J are TRBV7-2 and TRBJ2-1; weak D call: TRBD1 (6 bases). The CDR3 has 15 amino acids. CDR1 and CDR2 (germline): SGHTA, FQGNSA. The V end lost 2 bases, the J end lost 9 bases, and 17 bases lay between the germline ends. CDR3 coding DNA: TGTGCCAGCAGCTTAAGGGGTAGGGGGACGCCTGAGCAGTTCTTC. It translates to CASSLRGRGTPEQFF.

There are a few counts of this clonotype. The chain is built from TRBV25-1 and TRBJ1-1; unclear D gene. Germline V lookup: CDR1 MGHDK, CDR2 SYGVNS. The CDR3 runs 14 residues. The germline V and J ends were trimmed by 3 bases and 4 bases, with 12 bases remaining between them. In nucleotides, the CDR3 is TGTGCCAGCAGTGAGACAATCTTAGGCACTGAAGCTTTCTTT. Amino acids: CASSETILGTEAFF.

This clonotype was recorded at least ten times. The chain carries TRBV2 and TRBJ2-1; 12 bases fit TRBD2. The CDR3 is 18 residues long. Germline loops: CDR1 SNHLY, CDR2 FYNNEI. V lost 4 bases to trimming and J lost 7 bases; unmatched junction nucleotides: 14. The CDR3 is CASSVPSGRALGLNEQFF. CDR3 sequence (DNA): TGTGCCAGCAGTGTGCCTAGCGGGAGGGCCCTCGGGTTAAATGAGCAGTTCTTC.

About this clonotype itself: A much larger clone is a single base away; this may be a read error. The chain employs TRBV28 and TRBJ2-7; D may be TRBD1 (5 bases). The germline CDR1 and CDR2 sequences are MDHEN and SYDVKM. The CDR3 runs to 15 residues. The CDR3 here is CTSSSTAPYPYEQYF. The CDR3 DNA reads TGTACCAGCAGTTCGACAGCACCTTACCCCTACGAGCAGTACTTC.

This clonotype was picked up many times. This sequence joins TRBV28 and TRBJ2-7; TRBD2 is a possible D gene (6 bases). Between the trimmed V and J ends, which lost 4 bases and 4 bases, there was a span of 8 bases. Germline V gene lookup returns CDR1 MDHEN and CDR2 SYDVKM. CDR3 length: 12 amino acids. The CDR3 DNA is TGTGCCAGCAGTTCCGGGACTTACGAGCAGTACTTC. It encodes CASSSGTYEQYF.

The chain employs TRBV29-1 and TRBJ1-5; no reliable D call. Trimming left V 4 bases short and J 0 bases short, with 7 bases between. Germline V gene data show CDR1 as SQVTM and CDR2 as ANQGSEA. This CDR3 region has 13 residues. The CDR3 DNA sequence: TGCAGCGTTGTAAGTACTAGCAATCAGCCCCAGCATTTT. Translated: CSVVSTSNQPQHF.

V usage is TRBV4-3 and J usage is TRBJ1-5; no clear D. The CDR3 is 14 amino acids. V dropped 0 bases and J dropped 8 bases, with 11 bases sitting between them. Germline V CDR1 and CDR2: LGHNA, YSLEER. In DNA, the CDR3 is TGCGCCAGCAGCCAAGAGGCGGTGGTGGAGCCCCAGCATTTT. This codes for CASSQEAVVEPQHF.

This clonotype was picked up many times. The genes are TRBV23-1 and TRBJ1-1; no definite D call. TRBV23-1 is noted as an ORF with a role that remains uncertain. The CDR3 has 16 residues. V was trimmed by 2 bases and J by 3 bases, leaving 16 bases between them. The CDR3 sequence is CASSQPRPNIDTEAFF. DNA for the CDR3: TGCGCCAGCAGTCAACCCCGGCCTAACATCGACACTGAAGCTTTCTTT.

The rearrangement uses TRBV7-8 and TRBJ2-5; 9 nucleotides align to TRBD2. There are 16 residues in the CDR3. The V segment lost 5 bases and the J segment 8 bases; nucleotides outside the gene matches: 15. Germline V lookup: CDR1 SGHVS, CDR2 FQNEAQ. The CDR3 bases are TGTGCCAGCAGCCCCGGGGCTAGCGGGAAGGAGAGCACCCAGTACTTC. It specifies CASSPGASGKESTQYF.

This clonotype has a handful of counts. The chain couples TRBV5-6 to TRBJ1-2, with D perhaps matching TRBD1 (5 bases). V was shortened by 4 bases and J by 0 bases, with 16 bases between the two germline ends. The CDR3 runs to 16 residues. Germline CDR1 is SGHDT and CDR2 is YYEEEE. The CDR3 DNA reads as TGTGCCAGCAGCGTAAGACAGAACCGCCCTAACTATGGCTACACCTTC. Amino acid sequence: CASSVRQNRPNYGYTF.

This clonotype came up many times. This sequence joins TRBV20-1 and TRBJ1-1; D not resolved. The germline V gene has CDR1 DFQATT and CDR2 SNEGSKA (reference sequence). The CDR3 totals 14 residues. Trimming removed 4 bases at V and 5 bases at J, with 17 bases between. The CDR3 protein is CSAMAHTSRTEAFF. CDR3 coding DNA: TGCAGTGCTATGGCGCACACCTCGAGGACTGAAGCTTTCTTT.

In its sample, this clonotype was seen many times. The chain combines TRBV28 with TRBJ1-1; 8 bases match TRBD1. V dropped 3 bases and J dropped 1; count of bases not matched to a gene: 4. Germline loops: CDR1 MDHEN, CDR2 SYDVKM. The CDR3 covers 15 residues. The CDR3 DNA reads TGTGCCAGCAGTTTGTTAACAGGGGGGAACACTGAAGCTTTCTTT. Translating it yields CASSLLTGGNTEAFF.

About this clonotype itself: Mismatch with germline at one junction end may stem from a read error. This sequence joins TRBV6-2 or TRBV6-3 and TRBJ2-3; D not resolved. The CDR3 has 12 residues. Germline V lookup: CDR1 MNHEY, CDR2 SVGEGT. CDR3 sequence (DNA): TGTGTCAGCAGTAGGCCCCTGGCAACGCAGTATTTC. Its protein is CVSSRPLATQYF.

Only a few counts were recorded for this clonotype. The V gene is TRBV24-1, the J gene TRBJ2-6; tentative D call: TRBD1 (7 bases). The CDR3 has 16 amino acids. The ends were cut back, 6 bases at V and 1 base at J, with 12 bases in the middle. Germline V CDR1 and CDR2: KGHDR, SFDVKD. In nucleotides, the CDR3 is TGTGCCACCAGTCAGGGGGGCGCGTCTGGGGCCAACGTCCTGACTTTC. Translated: CATSQGGASGANVLTF.

This clonotype was observed many times. This chain connects TRBV11-2 to TRBJ2-2, with TRBD2 identical over 12 bases. The length of the CDR3 is 18 residues. Per germline, CDR1 SGHAT and CDR2 FQNNGV. V was clipped by 4 bases and J by 0 bases; unmatched bases: 6. CDR3 residues: CASSSGLAGTTNTGELFF. CDR3 sequence (DNA): TGTGCCAGCAGCTCGGGACTAGCGGGTACTACGAACACCGGGGAGCTGTTTTTT. The full variable domain, in which reference TRBV11-2 and TRBJ2-2 provide the parts outside the CDR3, is EAGVAQSPRYKIIEKRQSVAFWCNPISGHATLYWYQQILGQGPKLLIQFQNNGVVDDSQLPKDRFSAERLKGVDSTLKIQPAKLEDSAVYLCASSSGLAGTTNTGELFFGEGSRLTVL.

The V and J genes are TRBV20-1 and TRBJ2-5, with 12 bases matching TRBD2. The length of the CDR3 is 14 residues. The ends lost 7 bases at V and 4 bases at J; junction bases unmatched: 7. CDR1 is DFQATT, CDR2 SNEGSKA, per germline (reference sequence). The CDR3 DNA reads TGCAGTGGATCGACTAGCGGGAGTGGAGAGACCCAGTACTTC. It codes for CSGSTSGSGETQYF.

This clonotype showed up many times. The chain recombines TRBV29-1 with TRBJ1-5; D might be TRBD1 (5 bases). The V gene lost 6 bases and the J gene lost 4 bases, with 13 bases spanning the gap. Germline V CDR1 and CDR2: SQVTM, ANQGSEA. CDR3 length equals 13 residues. The CDR3 is CSVSGGGNQPQHF. In DNA, the CDR3 is TGCAGCGTATCCGGGGGGGGGAATCAGCCCCAGCATTTT.

This clonotype was picked up many times. The rearrangement uses TRBV28 and TRBJ2-2, with D unclear. CDR3 length equals 15 residues. Deletions cut 3 bases from V and 2 bases from J, with 10 bases between. Germline V gene data show CDR1 as MDHEN and CDR2 as SYDVKM. This chain's CDR3 is CASSFRGLNTGELFF. CDR3 DNA sequence: TGTGCCAGCAGTTTCCGAGGATTAAACACCGGGGAGCTGTTTTTT.

The chain links TRBV3-1 to TRBJ2-1; 10 nucleotides match TRBD2. The CDR3 covers 15 residues. V was clipped by 1 base and J by 8 bases; unmatched bases: 5. Germline V gene lookup returns CDR1 LGHDT and CDR2 YNNKEL (reference sequence). The CDR3 bases are TGTGCCAGCAGCCAAGCTAGCGGGAGTTACGATGAGCAGTTCTTC. It is translated as CASSQASGSYDEQFF.

This clonotype has at least ten counts. The chain employs TRBV5-4 and TRBJ2-3, with 14 bases matching TRBD2. CDR1 and CDR2 (germline): SGHNT, YYREEE (reference sequence). With V trimmed by 4 bases and J by 7 bases, 11 bases remained unmatched. The length of the CDR3 is 17 residues. The CDR3 region has the DNA TGTGCCAGCAGCACCGGGACTAGCGGGAGATATGCTTATACGCAGTATTTT. As protein: CASSTGTSGRYAYTQYF. The full variable domain, completed using reference TRBV5-4 and TRBJ2-3, is ETGVTQSPTHLIKTRGQQVTLRCSSQSGHNTVSWYQQALGQGPQFIFQYYREEENGRGNFPPRFSGLQFPNYSSELNVNALELDDSALYLCASSTGTSGRYAYTQYFGPGTRLTVL.

This clonotype was recorded at least ten times. V is TRBV7-8 and J is TRBJ2-5, with 9 positions matching TRBD2. This CDR3 spans 15 amino acids. The germline V gene encodes CDR1 SGHVS and CDR2 FQNEAQ. Germline trimming cut 4 bases from V and 5 bases from J; bases unmatched to any gene: 8. This chain's CDR3 is CASSYYVSGRETQYF. CDR3 nucleotides: TGTGCCAGCAGCTACTACGTGAGCGGGAGGGAGACCCAGTACTTC.

This clonotype was found many times. The chain combines TRBV7-2 with TRBJ1-2; 7 positions match TRBD1. V shed 6 bases and J 8 bases; nucleotides not matched to a gene: 9. The CDR3 is 13 amino acids. Looked up from germline, CDR1 is SGHTA and CDR2 is FQGNSA. The CDR3 region is CASRPTGEGGYTF. CDR3 coding DNA: TGTGCCAGCAGGCCAACAGGGGAAGGAGGCTACACCTTC.

Many counts were recorded for this clonotype. J is TRBJ2-3 and V is TRBV7-2, with 13 bases matching TRBD2. V shed 2 bases and J 2 bases; nucleotides not matched to a gene: 7. Germline CDR1 and CDR2: SGHTA and FQGNSA. This CDR3 is 18 amino acids long. The CDR3 DNA sequence: TGTGCCAGCAGCTTACGACTAGCGGGAGGAGTGACCACAGATACGCAGTATTTT. Translation: CASSLRLAGGVTTDTQYF.

This sequence joins TRBV20-1 and TRBJ2-1, with 13 nucleotides matching TRBD2. CDR1 and CDR2 (germline): DFQATT, SNEGSKA (reference sequence). After removal of 5 bases from V and 6 bases from J, the junction contained 4 bases not matched to a gene. The CDR3 extends over 14 amino acids. CDR3 in amino acids: CSAGTSGRVNEQFF. CDR3 in DNA: TGCAGTGCTGGAACTAGCGGGAGGGTCAATGAGCAGTTCTTC.

As to this clonotype: One base away lies a much larger clone, so this may be a sequencing read error. The chain is built from TRBV28 and TRBJ2-7; 12 positions match TRBD2. The V gene's germline CDR1 is MDHEN and CDR2 SYDVKM. This CDR3 has 17 amino acids. CDR3 nucleotide sequence: TGTGCCAGCAGCCGCCACGGACTAGCGGGAATTCGGTACGATCAGTACTTC. Protein: CASSRHGLAGIRYDQYF.